The rows below give T cell receptor beta chains drawn from one sample of a study of cytomegalovirus exposure and HLA in healthy donors. Clones were read by immunoSEQ multiplex PCR, and TCRdb kept only the in-frame ones, dropping some. The sample contains nearly 110,000 clones, roughly 80% of which appear only once. The sample was PBMCs. These receptors came from a man over 45 in good health and CMV-seronegative. The CDR3 runs from the conserved cysteine through the conserved F or W.

>TRBV29-1
CSVEEGGRGGYEQYF
>TRBV7-9
CASSPGGGQGTETQYF
>TRBV7-2
CASSGTGGSGGYTF
>TRBV6-5
CASLGVSGANVLTF
>TRBV27
CASRHNRAANSPLHF
>TRBV28
CASSLPLAKNIQYF
>TRBV28
CASRPSGSGANVLTF
>TRBV2
CASRALGGANYGYTF
>TRBV5-1
CASSLPSPQDTQYF
>TRBV7-8
CASSLVSSGNTIYF
>TRBV19
CASSISTGANYGYTF
>TRBV9
CASSVGNRAPNYGYTF
>TRBV6-1
CASSAPPTVLNEQFF
>TRBV19
CASSSQDWVMNTEAFF
>TRBV9
CASSARGTGAPGIYF
>TRBV5-5
CASSFWTGTSTDTQYF
>TRBV5-1
CASSLRLAETDTQYF
>TRBV28
CASSSSSGANVLTF
>TRBV11-3
CASSPGLAGDTQYF
>TRBV12-5
CASGLVRSGGLHYEQYF
>TRBV4-3
CASSQEGGGWNNEQFF
>TRBV5-4
CASSLQGVGEKLFF
>TRBV6-4
CASIRGDYGYTF
>TRBV5-1
CASSRTGGAGNSPLHF
>TRBV7-2
CASSLGRGHNNEQFF
>TRBV4-3
CASSQDRGLAGDDEQFF